This T cell receptor beta chain originates from a study of blood T cell repertoires in COVID-19. Across the study: Samples came from the United States, Italy and Spain, spanning acute and convalescent COVID-19. Sample material is recorded as cDNA or gDNA derived from T cells, B-cell-depleted T cells, or PBMCs.

Original processing methods: Nucleated cell number was recorded as an estimate derived from reference gene primer amplification. Generated by immunoSEQ multiplex PCR, the TCRdb table keeps only in-frame clones and is missing some. V and J calls plus clone size are reproduced from that table; the DNA served to infer D and trimming. The sample consists of about 50,000 clones, less than 95% of them appearing once. The V and J ends lost 2 bases and 4 bases respectively, with 17 bases between them. This CDR3 is built from 15 residues. Germline values: CDR1 SQVTM, CDR2 ANQGSEA. Specimen: peripheral blood. This chain connects TRBV29-1 to TRBJ1-2; the D gene is possibly TRBD1 (5 bases). The TCR originated in a man aged 35 to 55 with acute or convalescent COVID-19. In DNA, the CDR3 is TGCAGCGTTGAATCATCGGGCGCCAGGGCCTATGGCTACACCTTC. This codes for CSVESSGARAYGYTF.